This record looks at one T cell receptor (beta chain) sequence and its context. The data derive from a study of blood T cell repertoires in COVID-19. Study-wide context: PBMCs, B-cell-depleted T cells, or T cells were the source of the cDNA or gDNA that made up the material.

Assay used: immunoSEQ multiplex PCR; TCRdb lists only in-frame clones, some missing. The table lists about 130,000 clones, approximately 74% of them singletons. V shed 0 bases and J shed 1 base, with 8 bases lying between them. Germline CDR1 is SGHDT and CDR2 is YYEEEE. This CDR3 contains 14 residues. The genes are TRBV5-6 and TRBJ2-7, with a weak D call TRBD1 (5 bases). The TCR comes from a man aged 60 to 69 with acute or convalescent COVID-19. Sequences were obtained from peripheral blood. The CDR3 sequence: CASSLAGSSYEQYF. The CDR3 nucleotides are TGTGCCAGCAGCTTGGCAGGGTCTTCCTACGAGCAGTACTTC.